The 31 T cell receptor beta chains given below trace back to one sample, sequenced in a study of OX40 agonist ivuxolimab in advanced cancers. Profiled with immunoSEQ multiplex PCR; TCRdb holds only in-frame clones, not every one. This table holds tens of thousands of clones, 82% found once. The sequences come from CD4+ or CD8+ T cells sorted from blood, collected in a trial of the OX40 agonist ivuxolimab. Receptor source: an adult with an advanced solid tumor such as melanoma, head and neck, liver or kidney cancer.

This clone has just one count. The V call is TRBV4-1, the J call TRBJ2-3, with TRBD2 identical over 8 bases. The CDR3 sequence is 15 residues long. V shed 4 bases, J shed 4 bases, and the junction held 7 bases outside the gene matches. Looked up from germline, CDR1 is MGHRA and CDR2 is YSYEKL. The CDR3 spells CASSPSGGRSDTQYF. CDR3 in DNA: TGCGCCAGCAGCCCTTCTGGCGGGAGGTCAGATACGCAGTATTTT.

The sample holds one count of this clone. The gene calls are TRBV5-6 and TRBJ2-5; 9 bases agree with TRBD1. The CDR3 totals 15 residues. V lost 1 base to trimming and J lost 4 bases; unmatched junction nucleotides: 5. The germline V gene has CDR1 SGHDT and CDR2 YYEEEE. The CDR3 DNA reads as TGTGCCAGCAGCTTGAACAGGGGGCGAACAGAGACCCAGTACTTC. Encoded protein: CASSLNRGRTETQYF.

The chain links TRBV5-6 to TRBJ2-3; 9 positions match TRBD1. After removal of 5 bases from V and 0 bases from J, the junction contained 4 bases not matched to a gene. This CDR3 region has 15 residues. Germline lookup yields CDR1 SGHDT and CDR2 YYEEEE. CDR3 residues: CASSRQGGSTDTQYF. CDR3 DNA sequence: TGTGCCAGCAGTCGACAGGGGGGAAGCACAGATACGCAGTATTTT.

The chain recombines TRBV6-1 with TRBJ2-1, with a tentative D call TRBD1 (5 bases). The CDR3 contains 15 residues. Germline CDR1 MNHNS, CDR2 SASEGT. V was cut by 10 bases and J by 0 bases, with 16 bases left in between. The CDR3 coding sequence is TGTGCCACCCAAGGCCAGGGCCGCTCCTACAATGAGCAGTTCTTC. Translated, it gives CATQGQGRSYNEQFF.

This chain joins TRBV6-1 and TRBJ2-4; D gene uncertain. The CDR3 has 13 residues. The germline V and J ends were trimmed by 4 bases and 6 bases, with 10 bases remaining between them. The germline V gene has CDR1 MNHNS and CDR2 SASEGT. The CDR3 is CASSVDTANIQYF. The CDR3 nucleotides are TGTGCCAGCAGTGTTGACACTGCAAACATTCAGTACTTC.

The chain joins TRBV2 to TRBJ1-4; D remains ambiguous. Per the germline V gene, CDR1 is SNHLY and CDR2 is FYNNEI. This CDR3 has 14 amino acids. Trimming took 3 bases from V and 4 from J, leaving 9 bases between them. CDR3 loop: CASSEGLGNEKLFF. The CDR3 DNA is TGTGCCAGCAGTGAGGGTTTGGGTAATGAAAAACTGTTTTTT.

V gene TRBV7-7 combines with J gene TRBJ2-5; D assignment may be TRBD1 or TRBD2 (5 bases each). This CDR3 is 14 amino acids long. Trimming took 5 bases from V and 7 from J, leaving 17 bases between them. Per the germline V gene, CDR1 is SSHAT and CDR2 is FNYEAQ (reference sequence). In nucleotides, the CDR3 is TGTGCCAGCAGCCCCGGGACCCTAAAGGGGACCCAGTACTTC. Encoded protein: CASSPGTLKGTQYF.

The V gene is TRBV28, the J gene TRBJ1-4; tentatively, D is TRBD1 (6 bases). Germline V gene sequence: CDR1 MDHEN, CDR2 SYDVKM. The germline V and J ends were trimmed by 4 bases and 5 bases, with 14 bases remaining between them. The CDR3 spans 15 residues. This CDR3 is CASSSSGTFNEKLFF. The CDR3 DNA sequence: TGTGCCAGCAGTTCCTCCGGGACATTCAATGAAAAACTGTTTTTT.

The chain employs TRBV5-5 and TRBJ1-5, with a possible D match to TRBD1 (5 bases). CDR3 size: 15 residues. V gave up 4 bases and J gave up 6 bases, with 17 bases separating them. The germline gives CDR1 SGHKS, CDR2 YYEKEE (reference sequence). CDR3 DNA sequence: TGTGCCAGCAGCCCCCTTTCAGGGATAGGTCAGCCCCAGCATTTT. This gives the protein CASSPLSGIGQPQHF.

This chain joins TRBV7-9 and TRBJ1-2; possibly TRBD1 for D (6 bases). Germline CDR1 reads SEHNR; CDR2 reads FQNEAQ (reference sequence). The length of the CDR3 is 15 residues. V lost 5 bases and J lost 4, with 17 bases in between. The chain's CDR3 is CASSRGGAGSYGYTF. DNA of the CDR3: TGTGCCAGCAGCCGAGGGGGGGCAGGGTCCTATGGCTACACCTTC.

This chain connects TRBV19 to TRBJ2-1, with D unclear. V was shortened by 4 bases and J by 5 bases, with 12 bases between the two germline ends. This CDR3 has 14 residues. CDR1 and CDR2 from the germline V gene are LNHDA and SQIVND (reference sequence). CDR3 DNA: TGTGCCAGTAGTAAAGGCGGACGGAACAATGAGCAGTTCTTC. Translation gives CASSKGGRNNEQFF.

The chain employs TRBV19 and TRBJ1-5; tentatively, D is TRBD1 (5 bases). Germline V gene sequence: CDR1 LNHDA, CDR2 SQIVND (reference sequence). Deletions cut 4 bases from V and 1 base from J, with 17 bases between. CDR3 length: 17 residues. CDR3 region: CASSTGYKEKSNQPQHF. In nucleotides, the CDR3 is TGTGCCAGTAGTACAGGGTATAAGGAGAAAAGCAATCAGCCCCAGCATTTT.

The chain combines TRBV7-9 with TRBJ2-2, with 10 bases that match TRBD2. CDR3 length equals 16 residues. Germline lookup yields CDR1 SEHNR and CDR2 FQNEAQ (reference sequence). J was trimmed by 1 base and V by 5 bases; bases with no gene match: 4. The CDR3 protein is CASSLLAGQNTGELFF. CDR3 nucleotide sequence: TGTGCCAGCAGCCTACTAGCGGGACAGAACACCGGGGAGCTGTTTTTT.

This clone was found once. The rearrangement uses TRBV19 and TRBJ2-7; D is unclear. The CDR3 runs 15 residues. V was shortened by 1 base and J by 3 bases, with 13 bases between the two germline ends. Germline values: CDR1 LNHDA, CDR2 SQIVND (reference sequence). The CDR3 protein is CASSIAYESYYEQYF. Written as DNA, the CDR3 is TGTGCCAGTAGTATAGCTTACGAAAGCTACTACGAGCAGTACTTC.

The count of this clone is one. The CDR3 is CASSPGQKKSDTQYF. CDR3 DNA: TGCGCCAGCAGCCCCGGACAGAAAAAATCAGATACGCAGTATTTT. The chain joins TRBV5-1 to TRBJ2-3, with D perhaps matching TRBD1 (6 bases). This CDR3 has 15 amino acids. CDR1 and CDR2 from the germline V gene are SGHRS and YFSETQ. The V and J ends lost 4 bases and 4 bases respectively, with 16 bases between them. The variable domain in full, completed from reference TRBV5-1 and TRBJ2-3, reads KAGVTQTPRYLIKTRGQQVTLSCSPISGHRSVSWYQQTPGQGLQFLFEYFSETQRNKGNFPGRFSGRQFSNSRSEMNVSTLELGDSALYLCASSPGQKKSDTQYFGPGTRLTVL.

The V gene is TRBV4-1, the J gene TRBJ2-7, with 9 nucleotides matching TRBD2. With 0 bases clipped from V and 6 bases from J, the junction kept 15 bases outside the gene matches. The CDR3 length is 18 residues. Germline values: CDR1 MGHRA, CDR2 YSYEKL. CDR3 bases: TGCGCCAGCAGCCAAGATCCCCAGGGAGCGGGGGGTTTATCCGAGCAGTACTTC. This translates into CASSQDPQGAGGLSEQYF.

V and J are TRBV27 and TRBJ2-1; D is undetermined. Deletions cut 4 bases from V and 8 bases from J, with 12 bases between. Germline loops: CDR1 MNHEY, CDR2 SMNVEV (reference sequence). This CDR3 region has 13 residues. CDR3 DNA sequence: TGTGCCAGCAGTTCACTGCCCTGGGATGAGCAGTTCTTC. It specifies CASSSLPWDEQFF.

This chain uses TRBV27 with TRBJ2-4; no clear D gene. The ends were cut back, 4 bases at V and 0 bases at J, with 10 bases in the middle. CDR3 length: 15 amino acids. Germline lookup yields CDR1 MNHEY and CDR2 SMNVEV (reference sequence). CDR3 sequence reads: CASSSPGLAKNIQYF. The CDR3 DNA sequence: TGTGCCAGCAGTTCCCCCGGATTAGCCAAAAACATTCAGTACTTC.

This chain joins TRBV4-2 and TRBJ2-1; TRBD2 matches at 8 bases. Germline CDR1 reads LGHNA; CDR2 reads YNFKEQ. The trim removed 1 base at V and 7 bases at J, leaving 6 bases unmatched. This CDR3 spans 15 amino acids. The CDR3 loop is CASSQGDGRGNEQFF. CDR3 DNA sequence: TGTGCCAGCAGCCAAGGCGACGGGAGGGGTAATGAGCAGTTCTTC.

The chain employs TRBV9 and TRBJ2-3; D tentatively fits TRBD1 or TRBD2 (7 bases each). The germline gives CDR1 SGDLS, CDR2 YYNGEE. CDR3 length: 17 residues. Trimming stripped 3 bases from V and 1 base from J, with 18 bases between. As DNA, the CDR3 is TGTGCCAGCAGCGAGAGTCCGACAGGGAGGGGCACAGATACGCAGTATTTT. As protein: CASSESPTGRGTDTQYF.

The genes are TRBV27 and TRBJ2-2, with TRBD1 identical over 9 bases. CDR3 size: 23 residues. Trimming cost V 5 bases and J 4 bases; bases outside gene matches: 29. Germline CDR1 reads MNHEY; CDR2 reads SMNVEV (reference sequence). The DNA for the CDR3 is TGTGCCAGCAGTAAACGTTCAACCCGAACCGGGACAGGGACCCCTCGAAGCACCGGGGAGCTGTTTTTT. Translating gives CASSKRSTRTGTGTPRSTGELFF.

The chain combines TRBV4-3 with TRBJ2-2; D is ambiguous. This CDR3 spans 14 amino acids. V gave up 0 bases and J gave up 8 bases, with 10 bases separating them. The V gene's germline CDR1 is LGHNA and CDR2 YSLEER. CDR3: CASSQEYSSGELFF. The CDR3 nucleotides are TGCGCCAGCAGCCAAGAGTACAGCAGTGGGGAGCTGTTTTTT.

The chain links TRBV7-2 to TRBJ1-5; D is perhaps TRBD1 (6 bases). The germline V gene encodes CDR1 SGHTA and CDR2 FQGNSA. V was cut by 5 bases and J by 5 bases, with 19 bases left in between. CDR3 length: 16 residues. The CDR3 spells CASSLRGAGSHQPQHF. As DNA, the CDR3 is TGTGCCAGCAGCCTAAGGGGGGCAGGGTCCCATCAGCCCCAGCATTTT.

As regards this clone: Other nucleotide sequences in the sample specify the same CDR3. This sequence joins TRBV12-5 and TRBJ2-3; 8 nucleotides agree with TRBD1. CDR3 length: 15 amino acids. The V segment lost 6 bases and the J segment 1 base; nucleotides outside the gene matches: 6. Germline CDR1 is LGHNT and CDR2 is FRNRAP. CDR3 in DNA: TGTGCTAGTGGCTTCGGACAGGGCGGCACAGATACGCAGTATTTT. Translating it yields CASGFGQGGTDTQYF.

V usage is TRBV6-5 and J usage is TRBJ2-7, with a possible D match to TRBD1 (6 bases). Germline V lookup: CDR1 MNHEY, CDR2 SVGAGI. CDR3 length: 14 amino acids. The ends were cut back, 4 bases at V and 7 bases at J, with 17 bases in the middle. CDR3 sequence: CASSSPSTGWEQYF. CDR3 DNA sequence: TGTGCCAGCAGTTCCCCCTCGACAGGCTGGGAGCAGTACTTC.

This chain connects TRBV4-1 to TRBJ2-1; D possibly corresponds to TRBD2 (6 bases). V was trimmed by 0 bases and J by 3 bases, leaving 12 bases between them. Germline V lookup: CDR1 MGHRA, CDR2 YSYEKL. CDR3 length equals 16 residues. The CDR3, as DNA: TGCGCCAGCAGCCAAGAACGGGAGACGTACTACAATGAGCAGTTCTTC. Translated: CASSQERETYYNEQFF.

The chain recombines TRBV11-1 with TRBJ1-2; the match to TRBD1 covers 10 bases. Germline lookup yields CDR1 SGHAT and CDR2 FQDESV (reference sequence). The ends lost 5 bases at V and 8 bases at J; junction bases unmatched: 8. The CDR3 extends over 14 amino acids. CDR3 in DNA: TGTGCCAGCAGCCCGCTCGGACAGGGGGGCGGCTACACCTTC. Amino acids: CASSPLGQGGGYTF.

This CDR3 is CASSYSRVSEAFF. The CDR3 DNA follows: TGTGCCAGCAGTTACTCTCGGGTGTCTGAAGCTTTCTTT. J is TRBJ1-1 and V is TRBV6-6; D is uncertain. Germline CDR1 is MNHNY and CDR2 is SVGAGI (reference sequence). The CDR3 runs 13 residues. The germline V and J ends were trimmed by 0 bases and 6 bases, with 8 bases remaining between them.

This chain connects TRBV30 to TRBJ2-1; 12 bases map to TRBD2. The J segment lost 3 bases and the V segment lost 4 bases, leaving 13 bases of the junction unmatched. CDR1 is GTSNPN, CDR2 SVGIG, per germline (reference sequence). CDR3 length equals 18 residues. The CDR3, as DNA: TGTGCCTGGACTTCGGCTAGCGGGAGGGCTGCAATCTACAATGAGCAGTTCTTC. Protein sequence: CAWTSASGRAAIYNEQFF.

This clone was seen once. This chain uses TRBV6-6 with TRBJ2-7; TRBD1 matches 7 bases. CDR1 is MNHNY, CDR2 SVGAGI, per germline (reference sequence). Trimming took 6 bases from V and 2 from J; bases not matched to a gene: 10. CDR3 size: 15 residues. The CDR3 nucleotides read TGTGCCAGCAGGTCAGGGGGTACTTCGGCCTACGAGCAGTACTTC. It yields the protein CASRSGGTSAYEQYF.

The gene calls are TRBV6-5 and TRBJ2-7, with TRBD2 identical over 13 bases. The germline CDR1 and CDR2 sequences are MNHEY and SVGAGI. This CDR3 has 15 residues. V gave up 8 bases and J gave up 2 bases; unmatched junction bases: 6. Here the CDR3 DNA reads TGTGCCAGCGGACTAGCGGGAGATGGGGCCTACGAGCAGTACTTC. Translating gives CASGLAGDGAYEQYF.